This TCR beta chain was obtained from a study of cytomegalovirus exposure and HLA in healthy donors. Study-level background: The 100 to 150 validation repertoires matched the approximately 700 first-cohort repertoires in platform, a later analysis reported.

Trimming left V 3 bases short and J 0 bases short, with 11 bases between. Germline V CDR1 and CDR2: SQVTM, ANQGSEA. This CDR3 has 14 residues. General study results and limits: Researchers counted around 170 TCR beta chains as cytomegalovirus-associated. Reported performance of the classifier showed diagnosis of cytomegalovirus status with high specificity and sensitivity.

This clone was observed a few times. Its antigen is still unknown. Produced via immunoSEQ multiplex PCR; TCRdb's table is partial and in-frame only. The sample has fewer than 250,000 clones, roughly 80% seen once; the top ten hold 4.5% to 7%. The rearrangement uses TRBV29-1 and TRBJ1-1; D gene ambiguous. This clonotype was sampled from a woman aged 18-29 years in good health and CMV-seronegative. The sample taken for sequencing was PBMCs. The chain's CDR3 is CSVDGRRLNTEAFF. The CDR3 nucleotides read TGCAGCGTTGATGGGCGGAGGTTGAACACTGAAGCTTTCTTT.